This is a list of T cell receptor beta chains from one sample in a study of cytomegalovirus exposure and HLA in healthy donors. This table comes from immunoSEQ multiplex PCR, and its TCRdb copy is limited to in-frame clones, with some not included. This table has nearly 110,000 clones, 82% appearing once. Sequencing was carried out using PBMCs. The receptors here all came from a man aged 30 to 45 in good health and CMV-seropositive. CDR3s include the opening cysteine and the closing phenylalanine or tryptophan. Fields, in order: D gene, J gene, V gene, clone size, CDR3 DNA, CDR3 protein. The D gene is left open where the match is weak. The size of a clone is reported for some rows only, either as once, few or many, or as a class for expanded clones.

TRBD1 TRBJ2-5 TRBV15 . TGTGCCACCAGCAGCCTTCCGGGACAGGGGGAAGAGACCCAGTACTTC CATSSLPGQGEETQYF
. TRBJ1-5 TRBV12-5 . TGTGCTAGTGGTTTGGCGTGGACGGGAAAGAATCAGCCCCAGCATTTT CASGLAWTGKNQPQHF
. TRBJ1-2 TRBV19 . TGTGCCAGTGGCAACCGGGACTCACTGTACTATGGCTACACCTTC CASGNRDSLYYGYTF
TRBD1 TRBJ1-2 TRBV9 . TGTGCCAGCAGCGCCCAAGCGACAGGGGGGCGGTCCTATGGCTACACCTTC CASSAQATGGRSYGYTF
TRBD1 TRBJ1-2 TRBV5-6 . TGTGCCAGCAGCTTGGGCCAGGGGGCACCCTATGGCTACACCTTC CASSLGQGAPYGYTF
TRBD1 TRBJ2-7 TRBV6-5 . TGTGCCAGCAGGCAAACCCAGGGGGCTGGCGAGCAGTACTTC CASRQTQGAGEQYF
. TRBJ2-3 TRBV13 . TGTGCCAGCAGCGGAGGGGACCGTGCAGATACGCAGTATTTT CASSGGDRADTQYF
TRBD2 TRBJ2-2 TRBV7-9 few TGTGCCAGCAGCCCGCTAGCGGGGGGATCCACCGGGGAGCTGTTTTTT CASSPLAGGSTGELFF
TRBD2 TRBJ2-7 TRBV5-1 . TGCGCCAGCAGTCGTACTAGCGGGGGGAACTACGAGCAGTACTTC CASSRTSGGNYEQYF
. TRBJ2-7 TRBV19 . TGTGCCAGTAGTATCGGGTGGGGCAGGGAGCAGTACTTC CASSIGWGREQYF